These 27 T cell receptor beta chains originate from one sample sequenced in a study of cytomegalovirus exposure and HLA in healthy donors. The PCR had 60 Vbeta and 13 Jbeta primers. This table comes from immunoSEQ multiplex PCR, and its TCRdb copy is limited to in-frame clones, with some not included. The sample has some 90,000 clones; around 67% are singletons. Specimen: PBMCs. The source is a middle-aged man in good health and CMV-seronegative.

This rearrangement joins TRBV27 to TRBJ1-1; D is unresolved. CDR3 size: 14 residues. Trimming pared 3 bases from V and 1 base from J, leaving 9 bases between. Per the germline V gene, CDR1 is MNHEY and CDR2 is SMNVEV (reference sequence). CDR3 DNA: TGTGCCAGCAGTTTGGTGTGGCCGAACACTGAAGCTTTCTTT. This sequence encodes CASSLVWPNTEAFF.

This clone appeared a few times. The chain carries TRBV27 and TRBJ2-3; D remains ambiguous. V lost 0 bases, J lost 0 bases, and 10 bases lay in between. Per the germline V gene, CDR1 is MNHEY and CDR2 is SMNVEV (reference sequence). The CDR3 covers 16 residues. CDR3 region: CASSLSGTASTDTQYF. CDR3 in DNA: TGTGCCAGCAGTTTATCCGGAACAGCTAGCACAGATACGCAGTATTTT.

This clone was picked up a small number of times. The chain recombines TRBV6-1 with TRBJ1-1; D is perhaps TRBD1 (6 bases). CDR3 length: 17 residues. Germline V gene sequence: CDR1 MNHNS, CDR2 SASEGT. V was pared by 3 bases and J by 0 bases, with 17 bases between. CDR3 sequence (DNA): TGTGCCAGCAGTGAGGCACGGGACAATCTTATGAACACTGAAGCTTTCTTT. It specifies CASSEARDNLMNTEAFF.

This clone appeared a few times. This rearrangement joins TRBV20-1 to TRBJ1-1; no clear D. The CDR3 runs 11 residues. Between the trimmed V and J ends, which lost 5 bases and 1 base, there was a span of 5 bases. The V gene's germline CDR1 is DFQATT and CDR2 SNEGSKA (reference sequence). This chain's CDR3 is CSAAGNTEAFF. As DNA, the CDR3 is TGCAGTGCTGCGGGGAACACTGAAGCTTTCTTT.

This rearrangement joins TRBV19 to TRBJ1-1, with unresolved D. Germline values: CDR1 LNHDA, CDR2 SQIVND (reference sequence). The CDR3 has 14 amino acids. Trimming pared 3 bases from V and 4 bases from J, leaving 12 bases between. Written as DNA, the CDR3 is TGTGCCAGTAGTATCTTTGGAGGGCCCACTGAAGCTTTCTTT. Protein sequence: CASSIFGGPTEAFF.

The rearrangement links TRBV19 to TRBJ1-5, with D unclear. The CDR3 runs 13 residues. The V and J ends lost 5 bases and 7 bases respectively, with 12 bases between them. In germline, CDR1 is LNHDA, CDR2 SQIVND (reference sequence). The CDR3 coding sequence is TGTGCCAGTAGTGCCAAAGGCGGCCAGCCCCAGCATTTT. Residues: CASSAKGGQPQHF.

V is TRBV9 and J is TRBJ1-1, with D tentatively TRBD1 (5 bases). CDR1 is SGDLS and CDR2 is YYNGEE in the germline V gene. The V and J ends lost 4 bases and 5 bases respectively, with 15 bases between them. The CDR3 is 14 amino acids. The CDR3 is CASSLGWGGTEAFF. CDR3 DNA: TGTGCCAGCAGCCTAGGATGGGGGGGTACTGAAGCTTTCTTT.

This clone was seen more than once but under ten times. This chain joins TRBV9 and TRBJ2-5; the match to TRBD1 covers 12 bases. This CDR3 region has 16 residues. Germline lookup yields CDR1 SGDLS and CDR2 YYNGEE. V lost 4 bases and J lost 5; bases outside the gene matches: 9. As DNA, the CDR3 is TGTGCCAGCAGCATTTACGGGACAGGGGGCGTCGAGACCCAGTACTTC. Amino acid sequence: CASSIYGTGGVETQYF.

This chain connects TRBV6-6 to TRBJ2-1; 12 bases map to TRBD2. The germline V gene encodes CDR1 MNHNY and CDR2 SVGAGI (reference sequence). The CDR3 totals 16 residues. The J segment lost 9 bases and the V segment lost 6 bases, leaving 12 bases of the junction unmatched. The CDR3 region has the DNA TGTGCCAGCAGCCTCACTCTAGCGGGAGGGCCGGGTGAGCAGTTCTTC. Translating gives CASSLTLAGGPGEQFF.

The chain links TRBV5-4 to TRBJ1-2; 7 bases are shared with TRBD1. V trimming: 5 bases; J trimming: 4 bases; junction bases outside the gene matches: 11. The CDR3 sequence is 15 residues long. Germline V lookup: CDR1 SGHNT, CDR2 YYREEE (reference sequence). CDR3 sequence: CASSSGQIVPYGYTF. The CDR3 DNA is TGTGCCAGCAGTTCGGGACAGATAGTACCCTATGGCTACACCTTC.

This CDR3 reads CAISGLLGLGAYNEQFF. In DNA, the CDR3 is TGTGCCATCAGTGGCCTGCTTGGACTAGGGGCCTACAATGAGCAGTTCTTC. V is TRBV10-3 and J is TRBJ2-1; 7 bases are shared with TRBD2. The V and J ends lost 4 bases and 2 bases, in that order; junction bases with no gene match: 11. The CDR3 sequence is 17 residues long. Per the germline V gene, CDR1 is ENHRY and CDR2 is SYGVKD.

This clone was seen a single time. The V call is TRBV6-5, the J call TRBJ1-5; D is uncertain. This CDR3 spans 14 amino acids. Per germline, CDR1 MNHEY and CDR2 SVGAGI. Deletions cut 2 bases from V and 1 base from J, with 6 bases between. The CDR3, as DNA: TGTGCCAGCAGTTACGGAGGGAGCAATCAGCCCCAGCATTTT. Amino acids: CASSYGGSNQPQHF.

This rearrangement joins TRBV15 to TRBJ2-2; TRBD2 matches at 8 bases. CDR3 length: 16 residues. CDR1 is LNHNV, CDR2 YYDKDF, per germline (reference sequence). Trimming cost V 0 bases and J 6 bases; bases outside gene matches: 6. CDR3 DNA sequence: TGTGCCACCAGCAGAGAGGCCGGGGGGGGGCCCGGGGAGCTGTTTTTT. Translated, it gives CATSREAGGGPGELFF.

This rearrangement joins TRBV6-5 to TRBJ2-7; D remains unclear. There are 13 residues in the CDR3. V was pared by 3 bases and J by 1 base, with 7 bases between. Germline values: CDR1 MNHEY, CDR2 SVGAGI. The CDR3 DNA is TGTGCCAGCAGTTATACACAGTCCTACGAGCAGTACTTC. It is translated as CASSYTQSYEQYF.

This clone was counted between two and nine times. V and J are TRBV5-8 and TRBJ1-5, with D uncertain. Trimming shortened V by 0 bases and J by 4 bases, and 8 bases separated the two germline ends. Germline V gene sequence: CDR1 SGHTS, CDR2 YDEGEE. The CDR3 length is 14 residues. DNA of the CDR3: TGTGCCAGCAGCTTGGGGTCGGGGAATCAGCCCCAGCATTTT. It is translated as CASSLGSGNQPQHF.

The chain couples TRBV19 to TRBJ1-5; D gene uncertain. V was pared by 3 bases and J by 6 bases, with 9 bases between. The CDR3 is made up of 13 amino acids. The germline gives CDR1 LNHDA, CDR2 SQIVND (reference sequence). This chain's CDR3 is CASSIGIRQPQHF. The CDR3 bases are TGTGCCAGTAGTATCGGTATTCGTCAGCCCCAGCATTTT. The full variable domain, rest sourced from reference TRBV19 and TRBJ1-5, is DGGITQSPKYLFRKEGQNVTLSCEQNLNHDAMYWYRQDPGQGLRLIYYSQIVNDFQKGDIAEGYSVSREKKESFPLTVTSAQKNPTAFYLCASSIGIRQPQHFGDGTRLSIL.

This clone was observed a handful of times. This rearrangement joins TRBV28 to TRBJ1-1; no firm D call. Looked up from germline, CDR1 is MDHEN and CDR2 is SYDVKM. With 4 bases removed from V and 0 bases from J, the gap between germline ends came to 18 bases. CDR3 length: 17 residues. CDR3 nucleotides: TGTGCCAGCAGTTCCGCGGCAGAACCCCTCATGAACACTGAAGCTTTCTTT. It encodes CASSSAAEPLMNTEAFF.

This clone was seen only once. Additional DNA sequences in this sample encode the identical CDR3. The CDR3 loop reads CASSPGGDGYGYTF. CDR3 DNA sequence: TGTGCCAGCTCACCAGGGGGCGACGGCTATGGCTACACCTTC. The chain is built from TRBV18 and TRBJ1-2; D may be TRBD1 (6 bases). The germline V and J ends were trimmed by 2 bases and 4 bases, with 11 bases remaining between them. There are 14 residues in the CDR3. Germline V gives CDR1 KGHSH, CDR2 LQKENI. The complete variable domain, with remaining parts taken from reference TRBV18 and TRBJ1-2, reads NAGVMQNPRHLVRRRGQEARLRCSPMKGHSHVYWYRQLPEEGLKFMVYLQKENIIDESGMPKERFSAEFPKEGPSILRIQQVVRGDSAAYFCASSPGGDGYGYTFGSGTRLTVV.

CDR3: CASSISGGLEQYF. DNA of the CDR3: TGTGCCAGCAGCATCAGCGGGGGCCTCGAGCAGTACTTC. The chain recombines TRBV5-5 with TRBJ2-7, with 8 bases fitting TRBD2. Germline V gene data show CDR1 as SGHKS and CDR2 as YYEKEE (reference sequence). Germline trimming cut 4 bases from V and 6 bases from J; bases unmatched to any gene: 6. This CDR3 has 13 residues.

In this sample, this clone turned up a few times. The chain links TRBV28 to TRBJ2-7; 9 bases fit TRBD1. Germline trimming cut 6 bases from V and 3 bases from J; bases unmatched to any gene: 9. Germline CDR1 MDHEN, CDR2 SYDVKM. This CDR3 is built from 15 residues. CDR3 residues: CASSHGTGRLYEQYF. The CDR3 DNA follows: TGTGCCAGCAGCCATGGGACAGGGAGACTCTACGAGCAGTACTTC.

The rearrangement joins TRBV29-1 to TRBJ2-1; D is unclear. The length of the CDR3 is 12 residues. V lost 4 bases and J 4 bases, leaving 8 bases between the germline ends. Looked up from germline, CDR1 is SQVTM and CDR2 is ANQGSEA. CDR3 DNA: TGCAGCGTTGTGGCCAGATACAATGAGCAGTTCTTC. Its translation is CSVVARYNEQFF.

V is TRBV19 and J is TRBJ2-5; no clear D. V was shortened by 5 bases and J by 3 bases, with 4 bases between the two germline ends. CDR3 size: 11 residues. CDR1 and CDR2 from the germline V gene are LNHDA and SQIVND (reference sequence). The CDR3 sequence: CASSSKETQYF. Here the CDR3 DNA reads TGTGCCAGTAGTTCAAAAGAGACCCAGTACTTC.

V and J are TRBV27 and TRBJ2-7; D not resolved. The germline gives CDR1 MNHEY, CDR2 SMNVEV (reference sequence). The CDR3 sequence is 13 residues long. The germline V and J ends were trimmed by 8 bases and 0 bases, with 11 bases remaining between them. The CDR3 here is CASGPLSSYEQYF. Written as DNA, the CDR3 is TGTGCCAGCGGGCCGCTTAGCTCCTACGAGCAGTACTTC.

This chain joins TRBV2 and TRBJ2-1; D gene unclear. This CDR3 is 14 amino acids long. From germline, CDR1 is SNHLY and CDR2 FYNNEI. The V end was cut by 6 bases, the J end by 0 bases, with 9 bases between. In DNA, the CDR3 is TGTGCCAGCAGCCTAGATCCCTCCTACAATGAGCAGTTCTTC. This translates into CASSLDPSYNEQFF.

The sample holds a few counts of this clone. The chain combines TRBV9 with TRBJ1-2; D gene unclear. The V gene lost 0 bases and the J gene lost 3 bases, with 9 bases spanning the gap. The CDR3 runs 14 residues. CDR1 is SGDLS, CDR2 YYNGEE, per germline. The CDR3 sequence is CASSVAAGDYGYTF. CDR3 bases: TGTGCCAGCAGCGTAGCGGCAGGCGACTATGGCTACACCTTC.

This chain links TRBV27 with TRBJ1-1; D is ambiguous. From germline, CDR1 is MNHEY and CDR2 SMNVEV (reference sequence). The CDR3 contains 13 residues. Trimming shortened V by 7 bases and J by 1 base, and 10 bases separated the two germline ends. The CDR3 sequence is CASTLNANTEAFF. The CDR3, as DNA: TGTGCCAGCACCCTAAACGCGAACACTGAAGCTTTCTTT.

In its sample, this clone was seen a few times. The CDR3 region has the DNA TGTGCCAGCAGTTCCGGACTAGCGGGGGGACTTCCCTACAATGAGCAGTTCTTC. Its protein product is CASSSGLAGGLPYNEQFF. This chain uses TRBV28 with TRBJ2-1; 14 nucleotides match TRBD2. J lost 2 bases, V lost 4 bases, and 7 bases had no gene match. This CDR3 is 18 amino acids long. The V gene's germline CDR1 is MDHEN and CDR2 SYDVKM.